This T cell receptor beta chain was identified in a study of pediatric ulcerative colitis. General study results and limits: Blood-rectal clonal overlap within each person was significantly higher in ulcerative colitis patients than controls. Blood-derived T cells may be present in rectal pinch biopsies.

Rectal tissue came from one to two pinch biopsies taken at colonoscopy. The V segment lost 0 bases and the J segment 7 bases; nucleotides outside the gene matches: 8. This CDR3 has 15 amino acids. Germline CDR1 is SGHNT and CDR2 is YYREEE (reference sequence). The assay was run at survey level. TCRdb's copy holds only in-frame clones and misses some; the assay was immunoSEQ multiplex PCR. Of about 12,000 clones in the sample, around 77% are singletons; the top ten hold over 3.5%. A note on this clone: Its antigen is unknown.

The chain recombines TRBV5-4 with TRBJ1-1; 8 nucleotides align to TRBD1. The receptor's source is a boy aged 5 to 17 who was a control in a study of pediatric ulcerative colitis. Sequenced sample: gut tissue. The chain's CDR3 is CASSLAPRQGNEAFF. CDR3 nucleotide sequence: TGTGCCAGCAGCTTGGCTCCTCGACAGGGGAATGAAGCTTTCTTT.